These 10 T cell receptor beta chains were all obtained from the same sample, sequenced in a study of T cell changes during pregnancy in multiple sclerosis. Sequencing used immunoSEQ multiplex PCR; TCRdb keeps in-frame clones, though not all of them. This sample carries fewer than 100,000 clones, about 92% of them seen once, and the ten largest clones take 2.6%. The material was peripheral blood, obtained after pregnancy. Receptors were obtained from a female donor in good health, enrolled as a control in a pregnancy study.

This rearrangement joins TRBV5-1 to TRBJ1-1; D is unclear. The V gene lost 5 bases and the J gene lost 4 bases, with 12 bases spanning the gap. The V gene's germline CDR1 is SGHRS and CDR2 YFSETQ. This CDR3 spans 13 amino acids. The CDR3 region has the DNA TGCGCCAGCAGGATACCGGGTTTCACTGAAGCTTTCTTT. It encodes CASRIPGFTEAFF. The variable domain in full, completed from reference TRBV5-1 and TRBJ1-1, reads KAGVTQTPRYLIKTRGQQVTLSCSPISGHRSVSWYQQTPGQGLQFLFEYFSETQRNKGNFPGRFSGRQFSNSRSEMNVSTLELGDSALYLCASRIPGFTEAFFGQGTRLTVV.

The chain combines TRBV28 with TRBJ1-6; 7 nucleotides align to TRBD1. Germline V gene data show CDR1 as MDHEN and CDR2 as SYDVKM. CDR3 length: 20 residues. Trimming at V came to 6 bases and at J to 3 bases, leaving 20 bases not matched to a gene. The CDR3 region has the DNA TGTGCCAGCAGCTACCCATCAACCTCGGACAGGTTAAACTATAATTCACCCCTCCACTTT. Protein sequence: CASSYPSTSDRLNYNSPLHF.

This chain joins TRBV6-1 and TRBJ2-4; 8 nucleotides align to TRBD2. Germline trimming cut 3 bases from V and 5 bases from J; bases unmatched to any gene: 3. The germline V gene encodes CDR1 MNHNS and CDR2 SASEGT. The CDR3 consists of 14 residues. The CDR3 coding sequence is TGTGCCAGCAGTGATCGGGGGGGGGAAAACATTCAGTACTTC. It yields the protein CASSDRGGENIQYF.

V is TRBV5-4 and J is TRBJ1-2; tentative D call: TRBD1 (6 bases). V lost 5 bases to trimming and J lost 2 bases, with 10 bases between them. Per germline, CDR1 SGHNT and CDR2 YYREEE (reference sequence). CDR3 size: 13 residues. CDR3 sequence: CASREGGNYGYTF. The CDR3 DNA reads as TGTGCCAGCAGAGAGGGGGGGAACTATGGCTACACCTTC.

The CDR3 protein is CASRAASGNTIYF. The CDR3 DNA is TGTGCCAGCAGAGCGGCTTCTGGAAACACCATATATTTT. V is TRBV7-9 and J is TRBJ1-3; D uncertain. The CDR3 consists of 13 residues. Germline values: CDR1 SEHNR, CDR2 FQNEAQ (reference sequence). V was cut by 6 bases and J by 1 base, with 7 bases left in between.

The chain has TRBV7-9 and TRBJ1-1; TRBD1 matches 10 bases. Germline CDR1 SEHNR, CDR2 FQNEAQ (reference sequence). Losses at the gene ends were 5 bases for V and 5 bases for J; bases not matched to a gene: 5. This CDR3 has 14 residues. The CDR3 here is CASSPGTGVTEAFF. In nucleotides, the CDR3 is TGTGCCAGCAGCCCCGGGACAGGGGTTACTGAAGCTTTCTTT.

V gene TRBV11-3 combines with J gene TRBJ1-1; D perhaps matches TRBD1 (6 bases). The CDR3 covers 13 residues. Germline assignment: CDR1 SGHNT and CDR2 YENEEA. Trimming removed 2 bases at V and 4 bases at J, with 8 bases between. The CDR3 loop is CASSLTGFTEAFF. CDR3 in DNA: TGTGCCAGCAGCTTAACAGGGTTCACTGAAGCTTTCTTT. Looking up the rest from reference TRBV11-3 and TRBJ1-1 gives the full variable domain: EAGVVQSPRYKIIEKKQPVAFWCNPISGHNTLYWYLQNLGQGPELLIRYENEEAVDDSQLPKDRFSAERLKGVDSTLKIQPAELGDSAVYLCASSLTGFTEAFFGQGTRLTVV.

The chain links TRBV19 to TRBJ2-7; TRBD2 matches 7 bases. This CDR3 spans 11 amino acids. Germline CDR1 reads LNHDA; CDR2 reads SQIVND (reference sequence). Trimming removed 6 bases from V and 5 bases from J; junction bases left unmatched: 1. CDR3 amino acids: CASSGGNEQYF. The DNA of the CDR3 is TGTGCCAGTAGCGGGGGGAACGAGCAGTACTTC.

This clone was counted at least ten times. The chain combines TRBV19 with TRBJ2-2, with D possibly TRBD2 on 6 matching bases. This CDR3 spans 21 amino acids. Germline V CDR1 and CDR2: LNHDA, SQIVND (reference sequence). V gave up 0 bases and J gave up 4 bases, with 27 bases separating them. CDR3 bases: TGTGCCAGTAGTATAGATCCTCCATTCCCGGGAGCTAGGAGCAGCACCGGGGAGCTGTTTTTT. Its translation: CASSIDPPFPGARSSTGELFF.

The chain recombines TRBV7-9 with TRBJ2-1; no clear D gene. Germline loops: CDR1 SEHNR, CDR2 FQNEAQ (reference sequence). The CDR3 is 12 amino acids. V lost 1 base, J lost 9 bases, and 7 bases lay in between. The CDR3 DNA sequence: TGTGCCAGCAGCTTAGTCCAGCGTGAGCAGTTCTTC. Translated: CASSLVQREQFF.